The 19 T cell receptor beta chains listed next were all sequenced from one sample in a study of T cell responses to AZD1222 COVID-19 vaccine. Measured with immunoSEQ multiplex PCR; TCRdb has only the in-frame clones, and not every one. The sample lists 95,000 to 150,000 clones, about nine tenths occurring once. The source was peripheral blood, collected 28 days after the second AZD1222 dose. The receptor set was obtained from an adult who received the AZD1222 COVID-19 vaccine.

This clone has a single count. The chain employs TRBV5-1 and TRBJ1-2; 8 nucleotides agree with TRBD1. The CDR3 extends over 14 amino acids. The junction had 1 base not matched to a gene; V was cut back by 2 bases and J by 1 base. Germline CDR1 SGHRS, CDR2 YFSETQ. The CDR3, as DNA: TGCGCCAGCAGCTTCACAGGGGGTAACTATGGCTACACCTTC. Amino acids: CASSFTGGNYGYTF.

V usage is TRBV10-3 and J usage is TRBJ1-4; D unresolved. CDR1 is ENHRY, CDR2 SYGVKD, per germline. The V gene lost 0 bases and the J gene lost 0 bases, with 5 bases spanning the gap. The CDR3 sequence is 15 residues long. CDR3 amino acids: CAISESGATNEKLFF. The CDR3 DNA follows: TGTGCCATCAGTGAGTCTGGAGCAACTAATGAAAAACTGTTTTTT.

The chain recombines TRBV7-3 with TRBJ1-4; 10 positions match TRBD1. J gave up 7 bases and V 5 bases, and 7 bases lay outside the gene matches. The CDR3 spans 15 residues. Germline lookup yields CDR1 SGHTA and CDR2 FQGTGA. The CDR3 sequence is CASSPTGGAGEKLFF. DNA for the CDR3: TGTGCCAGCAGCCCGACAGGGGGCGCGGGTGAAAAACTGTTTTTT.

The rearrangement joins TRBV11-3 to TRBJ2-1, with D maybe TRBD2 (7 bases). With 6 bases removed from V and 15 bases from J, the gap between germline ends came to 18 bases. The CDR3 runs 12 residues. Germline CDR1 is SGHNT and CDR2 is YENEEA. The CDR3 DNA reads TGTGCCAGCAGTTTCAGTGGGGGGGCCATGTTCTTC. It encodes CASSFSGGAMFF.

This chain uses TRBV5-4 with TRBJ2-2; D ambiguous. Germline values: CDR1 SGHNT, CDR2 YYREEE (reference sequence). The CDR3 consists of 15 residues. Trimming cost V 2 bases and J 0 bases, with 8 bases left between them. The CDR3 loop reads CASSFGRPNTGELFF. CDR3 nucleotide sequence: TGTGCCAGCAGCTTCGGGCGGCCGAACACCGGGGAGCTGTTTTTT.

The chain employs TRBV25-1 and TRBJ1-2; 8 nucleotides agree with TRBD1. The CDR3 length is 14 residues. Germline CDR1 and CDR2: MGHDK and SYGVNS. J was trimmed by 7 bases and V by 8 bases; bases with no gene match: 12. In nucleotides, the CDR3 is TGTGCCAGCCGAGGAAACACCGACAGGGGTGGCTACACCTTC. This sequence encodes CASRGNTDRGGYTF.

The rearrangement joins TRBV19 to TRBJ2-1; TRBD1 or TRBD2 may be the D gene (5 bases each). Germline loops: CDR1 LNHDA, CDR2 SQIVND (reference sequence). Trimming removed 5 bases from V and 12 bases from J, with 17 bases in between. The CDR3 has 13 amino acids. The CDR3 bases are TGTGCCAGTAGTGCCCGAGGGACCCTACTGCAGTTCTTC. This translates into CASSARGTLLQFF.

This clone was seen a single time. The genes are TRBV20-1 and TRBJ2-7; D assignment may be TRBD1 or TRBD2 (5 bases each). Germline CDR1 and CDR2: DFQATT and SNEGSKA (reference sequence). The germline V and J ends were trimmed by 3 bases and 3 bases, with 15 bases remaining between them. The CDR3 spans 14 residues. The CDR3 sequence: CSASSGPQGYEQYF. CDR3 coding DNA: TGCAGTGCTAGTTCGGGACCACAAGGCTACGAGCAGTACTTC.

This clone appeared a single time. The CDR3 loop reads CASSFWEAKNIQYF. The DNA of the CDR3 is TGTGCCAGCAGCTTTTGGGAGGCCAAAAACATTCAGTACTTC. The V gene is TRBV5-6, the J gene TRBJ2-4; TRBD2 is a possible D gene (5 bases). The V end lost 2 bases, the J end lost 1 base, and 7 bases lay between the germline ends. CDR1 and CDR2 (germline): SGHDT, YYEEEE. This CDR3 contains 14 residues.

CDR3 DNA: TGTGCCAGCAGCGTAGACCAGGGGCTCTACACCTTC. Translating it yields CASSVDQGLYTF. The chain combines TRBV9 with TRBJ1-2; TRBD1 might be the D (6 bases). This CDR3 region has 12 residues. The ends were cut back, 0 bases at V and 10 bases at J, with 10 bases in the middle. From germline, CDR1 is SGDLS and CDR2 YYNGEE.

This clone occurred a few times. The CDR3 protein is CATRAGVQETQYF. In nucleotides, the CDR3 is TGTGCCACCAGGGCAGGGGTACAAGAGACCCAGTACTTC. The chain couples TRBV24-1 to TRBJ2-5; D is perhaps TRBD1 (6 bases). CDR1 is KGHDR and CDR2 is SFDVKD in the germline V gene. V lost 7 bases to trimming and J lost 2 bases, with 10 bases between them. The CDR3 length is 13 residues.

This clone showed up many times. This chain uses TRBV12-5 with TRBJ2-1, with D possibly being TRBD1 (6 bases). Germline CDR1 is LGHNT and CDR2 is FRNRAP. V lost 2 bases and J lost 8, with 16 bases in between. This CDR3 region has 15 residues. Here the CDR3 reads CASGLTETGIDEQFF. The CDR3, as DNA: TGTGCTAGTGGTTTGACCGAAACAGGGATCGATGAGCAGTTCTTC. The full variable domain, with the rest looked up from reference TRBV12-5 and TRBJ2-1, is DARVTQTPRHKVTEMGQEVTMRCQPILGHNTVFWYRQTMMQGLELLAYFRNRAPLDDSGMPKDRFSAEMPDATLATLKIQPSEPRDSAVYFCASGLTETGIDEQFFGPGTRLTVL.

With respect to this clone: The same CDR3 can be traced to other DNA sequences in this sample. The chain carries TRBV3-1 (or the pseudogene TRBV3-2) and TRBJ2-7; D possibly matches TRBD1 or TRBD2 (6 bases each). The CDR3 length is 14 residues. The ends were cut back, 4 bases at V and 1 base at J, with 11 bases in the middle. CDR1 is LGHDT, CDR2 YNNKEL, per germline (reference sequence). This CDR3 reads CASSRGTTSYEQYF. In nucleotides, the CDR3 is TGTGCCAGCAGCCGCGGGACAACGTCCTACGAGCAGTACTTC.

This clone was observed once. The CDR3 region has the DNA TGTGCCAGCTCACCACCGCCGGGGGGTACCTACAATGAGCAGTTCTTC. It specifies CASSPPPGGTYNEQFF. The genes are TRBV18 and TRBJ2-1; TRBD2 agrees at 7 bases. Germline CDR1 KGHSH, CDR2 LQKENI. The CDR3 loop spans 16 amino acids. V trimming: 0 bases; J trimming: 2 bases; junction bases outside the gene matches: 4.

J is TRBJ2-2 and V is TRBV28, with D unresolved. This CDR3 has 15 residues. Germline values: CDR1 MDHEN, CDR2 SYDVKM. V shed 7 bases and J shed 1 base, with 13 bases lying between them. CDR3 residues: CASTRPQLNTGELFF. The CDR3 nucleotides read TGTGCCAGCACGCGACCCCAGCTGAACACCGGGGAGCTGTTTTTT.

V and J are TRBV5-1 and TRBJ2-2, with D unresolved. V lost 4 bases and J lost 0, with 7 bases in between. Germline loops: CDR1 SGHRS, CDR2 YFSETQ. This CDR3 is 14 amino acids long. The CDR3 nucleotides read TGCGCCAGCAGCGACACGACGAACACCGGGGAGCTGTTTTTT. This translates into CASSDTTNTGELFF.

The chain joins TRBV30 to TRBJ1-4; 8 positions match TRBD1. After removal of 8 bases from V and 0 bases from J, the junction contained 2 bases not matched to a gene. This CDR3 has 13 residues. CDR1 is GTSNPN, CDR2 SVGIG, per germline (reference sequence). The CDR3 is CAGTGTTNEKLFF. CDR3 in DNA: TGTGCCGGGACAGGCACAACTAATGAAAAACTGTTTTTT.

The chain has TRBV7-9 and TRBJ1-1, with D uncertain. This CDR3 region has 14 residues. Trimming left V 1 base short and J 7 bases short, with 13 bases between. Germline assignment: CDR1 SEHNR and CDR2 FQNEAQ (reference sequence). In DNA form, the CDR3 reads TGTGCCAGCAGCTTAGGATTCAGGACCAGTGAAGCTTTCTTT. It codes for CASSLGFRTSEAFF.

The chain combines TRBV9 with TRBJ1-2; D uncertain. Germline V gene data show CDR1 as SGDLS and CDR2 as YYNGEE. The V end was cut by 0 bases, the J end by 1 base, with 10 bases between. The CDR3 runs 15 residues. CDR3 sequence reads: CASSVEHHSNYGYTF. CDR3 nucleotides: TGTGCCAGCAGCGTAGAACATCACAGTAACTATGGCTACACCTTC.